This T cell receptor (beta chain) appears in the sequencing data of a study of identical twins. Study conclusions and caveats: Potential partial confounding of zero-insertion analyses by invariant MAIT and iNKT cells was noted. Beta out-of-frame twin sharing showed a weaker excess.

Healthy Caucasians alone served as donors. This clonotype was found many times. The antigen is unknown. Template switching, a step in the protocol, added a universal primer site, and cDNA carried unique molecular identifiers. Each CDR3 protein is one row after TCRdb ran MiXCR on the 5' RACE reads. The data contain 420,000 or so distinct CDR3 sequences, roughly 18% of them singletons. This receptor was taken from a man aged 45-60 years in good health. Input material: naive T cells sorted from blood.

Here the CDR3 reads CASSHRVLTGELFF. The CDR3 coding sequence is TGTGCCAGCAGCCATAGGGTTCTCACCGGGGAGCTGTTTTTT. The chain is built from TRBV14 and TRBJ2-2, with unresolved D. Germline CDR1 SGHDN, CDR2 FVKESK. V shed 3 bases and J shed 4 bases, with 9 bases lying between them. This CDR3 has 14 residues.